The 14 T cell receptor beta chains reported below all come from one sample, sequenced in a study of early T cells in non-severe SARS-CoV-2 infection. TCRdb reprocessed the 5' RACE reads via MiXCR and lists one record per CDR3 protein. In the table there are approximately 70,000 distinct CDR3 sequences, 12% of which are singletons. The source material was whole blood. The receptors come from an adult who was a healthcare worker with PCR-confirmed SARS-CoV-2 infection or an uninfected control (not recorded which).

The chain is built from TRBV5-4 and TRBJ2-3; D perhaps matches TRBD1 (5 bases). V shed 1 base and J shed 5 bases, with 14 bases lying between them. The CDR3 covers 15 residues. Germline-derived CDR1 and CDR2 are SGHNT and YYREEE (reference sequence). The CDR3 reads CASSLTIVGRDTQYF. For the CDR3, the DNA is TGTGCCAGCAGCTTGACCATTGTGGGGCGAGATACGCAGTATTTT.

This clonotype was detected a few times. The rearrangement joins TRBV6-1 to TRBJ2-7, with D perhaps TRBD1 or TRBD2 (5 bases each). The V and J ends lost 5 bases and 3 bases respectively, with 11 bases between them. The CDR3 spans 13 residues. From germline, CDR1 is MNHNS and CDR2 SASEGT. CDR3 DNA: TGTGCCAGCAGTACCAGGGAGTTCTACGAGCAGTACTTC. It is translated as CASSTREFYEQYF.

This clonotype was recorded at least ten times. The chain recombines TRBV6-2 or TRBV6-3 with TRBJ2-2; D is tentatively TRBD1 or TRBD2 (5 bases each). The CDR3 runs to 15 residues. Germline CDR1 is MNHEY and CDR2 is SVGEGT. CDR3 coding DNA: TGTGCGACCCGGGACCCGATTCCAAACACCGGGGAGCTGTTTTTT. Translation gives CATRDPIPNTGELFF.

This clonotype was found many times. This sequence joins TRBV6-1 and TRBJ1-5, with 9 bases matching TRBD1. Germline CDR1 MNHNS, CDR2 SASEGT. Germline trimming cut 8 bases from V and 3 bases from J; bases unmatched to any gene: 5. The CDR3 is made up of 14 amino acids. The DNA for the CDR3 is TGTGCCAGCGTTTGGGACAGGGACAATCAGCCCCAGCATTTT. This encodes CASVWDRDNQPQHF.

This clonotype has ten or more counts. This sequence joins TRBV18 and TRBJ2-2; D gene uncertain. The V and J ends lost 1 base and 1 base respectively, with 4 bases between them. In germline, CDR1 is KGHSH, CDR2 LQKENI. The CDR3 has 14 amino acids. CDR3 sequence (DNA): TGTGCCAGCTCACCACTGGAGAACACCGGGGAGCTGTTTTTT. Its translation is CASSPLENTGELFF.

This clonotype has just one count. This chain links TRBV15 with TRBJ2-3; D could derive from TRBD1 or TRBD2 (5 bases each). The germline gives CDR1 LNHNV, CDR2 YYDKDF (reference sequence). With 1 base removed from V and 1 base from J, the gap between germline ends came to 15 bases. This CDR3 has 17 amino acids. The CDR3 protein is CATSRGFGGRGTDTQYF. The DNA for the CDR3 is TGTGCCACCAGCAGAGGTTTTGGGGGACGTGGCACAGATACGCAGTATTTT. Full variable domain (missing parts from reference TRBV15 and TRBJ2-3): DAMVIQNPRYQVTQFGKPVTLSCSQTLNHNVMYWYQQKSSQAPKLLFHYYDKDFNNEADTPDNFQSRRPNTSFCFLDIRSPGLGDTAMYLCATSRGFGGRGTDTQYFGPGTRLTVL.

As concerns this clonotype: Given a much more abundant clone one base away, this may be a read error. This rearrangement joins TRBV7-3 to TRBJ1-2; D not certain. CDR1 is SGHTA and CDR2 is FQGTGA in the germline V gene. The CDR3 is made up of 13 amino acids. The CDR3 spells CASSLGQNYGHTF. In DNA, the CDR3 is TGTGCCAGCAGCTTAGGTCAGAACTATGGCCACACCTTC.

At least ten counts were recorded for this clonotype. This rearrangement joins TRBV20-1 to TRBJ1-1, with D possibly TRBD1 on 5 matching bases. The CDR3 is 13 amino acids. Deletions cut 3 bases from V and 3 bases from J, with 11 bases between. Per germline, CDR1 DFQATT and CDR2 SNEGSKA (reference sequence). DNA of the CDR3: TGCAGTGCTAGGTCAGGGAGGGACACTGAAGCTTTCTTT. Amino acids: CSARSGRDTEAFF.

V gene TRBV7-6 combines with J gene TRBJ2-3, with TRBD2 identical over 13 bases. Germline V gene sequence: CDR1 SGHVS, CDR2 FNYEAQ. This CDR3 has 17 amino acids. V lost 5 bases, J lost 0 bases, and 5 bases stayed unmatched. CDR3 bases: TGTGCCAGCAGCCTGGGACTAGCGGGGACTAGCACAGATACGCAGTATTTT. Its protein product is CASSLGLAGTSTDTQYF.

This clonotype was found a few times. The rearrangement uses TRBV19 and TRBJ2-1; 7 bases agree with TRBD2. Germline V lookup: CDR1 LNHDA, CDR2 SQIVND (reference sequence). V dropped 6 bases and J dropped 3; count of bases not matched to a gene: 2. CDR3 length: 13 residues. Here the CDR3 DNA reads TGTGCCAGTAGCGGGAGGAGCTACAATGAGCAGTTCTTC. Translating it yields CASSGRSYNEQFF.

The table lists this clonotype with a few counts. CDR3 amino acids: CASVKTGGPFNEQFF. DNA of the CDR3: TGTGCCAGTGTTAAGACAGGGGGCCCCTTTAATGAGCAGTTCTTC. The chain uses TRBV19 and TRBJ2-1; 10 bases line up with TRBD1. There are 15 residues in the CDR3. V trimming: 8 bases; J trimming: 7 bases; junction bases outside the gene matches: 11. The germline CDR1 and CDR2 sequences are LNHDA and SQIVND (reference sequence).

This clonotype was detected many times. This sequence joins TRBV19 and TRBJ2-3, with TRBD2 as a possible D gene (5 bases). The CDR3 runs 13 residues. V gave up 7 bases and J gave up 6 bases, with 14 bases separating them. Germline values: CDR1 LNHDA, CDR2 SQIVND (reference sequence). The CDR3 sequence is CASKRPEEDTQYF. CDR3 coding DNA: TGTGCCAGTAAGAGGCCGGAGGAGGATACGCAGTATTTT.

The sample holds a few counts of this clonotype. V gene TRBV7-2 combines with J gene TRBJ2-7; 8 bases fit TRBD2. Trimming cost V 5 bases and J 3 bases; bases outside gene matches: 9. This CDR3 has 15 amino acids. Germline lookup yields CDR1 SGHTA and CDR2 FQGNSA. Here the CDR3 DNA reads TGTGCCAGCAGCACCCCGGGACTAGGCCACTACGAGCAGTACTTC. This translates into CASSTPGLGHYEQYF.

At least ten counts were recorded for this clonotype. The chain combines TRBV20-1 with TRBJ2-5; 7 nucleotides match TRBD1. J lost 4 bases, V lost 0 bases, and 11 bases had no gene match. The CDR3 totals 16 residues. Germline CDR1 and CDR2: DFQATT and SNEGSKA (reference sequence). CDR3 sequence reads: CSARDPLTGSIETQYF. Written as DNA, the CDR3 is TGCAGTGCTAGAGATCCGCTGACAGGGTCTATAGAGACCCAGTACTTC.